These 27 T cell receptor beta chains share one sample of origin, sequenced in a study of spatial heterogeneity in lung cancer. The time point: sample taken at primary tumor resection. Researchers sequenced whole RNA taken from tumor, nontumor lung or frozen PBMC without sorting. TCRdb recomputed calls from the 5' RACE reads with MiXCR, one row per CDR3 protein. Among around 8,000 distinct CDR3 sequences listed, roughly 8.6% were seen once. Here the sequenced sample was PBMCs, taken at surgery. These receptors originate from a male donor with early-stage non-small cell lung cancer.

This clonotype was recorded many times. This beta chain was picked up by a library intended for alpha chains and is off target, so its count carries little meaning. CDR3 residues: CASSGLAGRTYNEQFF. In DNA, the CDR3 is TGTGCCAGCAGCGGACTAGCGGGTAGAACCTACAATGAGCAGTTCTTC. V usage is TRBV5-4 and J usage is TRBJ2-1; 11 positions agree with TRBD2. The V gene end was trimmed by 4 bases and the J gene end by 2 bases; junction bases not matched to a gene: 5. The CDR3 sequence is 16 residues long. From germline, CDR1 is SGHNT and CDR2 YYREEE (reference sequence).

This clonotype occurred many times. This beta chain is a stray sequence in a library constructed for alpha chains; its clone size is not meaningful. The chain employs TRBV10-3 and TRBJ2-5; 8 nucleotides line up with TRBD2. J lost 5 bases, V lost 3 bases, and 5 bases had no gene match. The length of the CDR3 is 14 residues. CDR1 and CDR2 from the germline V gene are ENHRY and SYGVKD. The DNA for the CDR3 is TGTGCCATCAGTGAAAGCGGGAGCTTGGAGACCCAGTACTTC. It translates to CAISESGSLETQYF.

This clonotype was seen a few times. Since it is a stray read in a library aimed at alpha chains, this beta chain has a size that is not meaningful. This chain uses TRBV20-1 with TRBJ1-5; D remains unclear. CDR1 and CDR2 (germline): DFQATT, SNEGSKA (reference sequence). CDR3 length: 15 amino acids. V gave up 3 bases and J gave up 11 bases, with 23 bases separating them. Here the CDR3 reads CSARSGSGEWRAQHF. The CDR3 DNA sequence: TGCAGTGCTAGGTCGGGAAGTGGGGAGTGGCGGGCCCAGCATTTT.

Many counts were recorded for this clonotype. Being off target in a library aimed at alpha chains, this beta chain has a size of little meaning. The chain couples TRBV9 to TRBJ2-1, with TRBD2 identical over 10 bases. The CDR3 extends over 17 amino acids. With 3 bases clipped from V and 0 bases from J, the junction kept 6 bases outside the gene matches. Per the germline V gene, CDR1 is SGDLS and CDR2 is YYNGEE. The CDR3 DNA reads TGTGCCAGCAGCGCTGGGACTAGCGTCGACTCCTACAATGAGCAGTTCTTC. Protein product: CASSAGTSVDSYNEQFF.

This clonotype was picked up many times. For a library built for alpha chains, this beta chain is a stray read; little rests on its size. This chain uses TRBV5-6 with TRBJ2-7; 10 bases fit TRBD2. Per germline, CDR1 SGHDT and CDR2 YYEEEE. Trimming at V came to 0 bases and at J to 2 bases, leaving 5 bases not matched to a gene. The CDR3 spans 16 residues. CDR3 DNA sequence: TGTGCCAGCAGCTTGGCCGGGACTAGCGACCCCTACGAGCAGTACTTC. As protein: CASSLAGTSDPYEQYF.

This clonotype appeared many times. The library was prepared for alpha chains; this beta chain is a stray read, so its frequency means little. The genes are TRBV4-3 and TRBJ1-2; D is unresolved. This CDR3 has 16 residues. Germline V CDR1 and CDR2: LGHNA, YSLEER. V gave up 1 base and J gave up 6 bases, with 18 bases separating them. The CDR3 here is CASSQAGSGGGHGYTF. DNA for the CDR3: TGCGCCAGCAGCCAAGCGGGGTCGGGTGGCGGACATGGCTACACCTTC.

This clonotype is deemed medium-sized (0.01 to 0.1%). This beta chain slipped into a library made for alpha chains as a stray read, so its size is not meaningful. The CDR3 region is CASSPTGIQETQYF. CDR3 bases: TGTGCCAGCAGCCCAACCGGGATACAAGAGACCCAGTACTTC. The rearrangement uses TRBV12-3 or TRBV12-4 and TRBJ2-5, with D possibly TRBD2 on 5 matching bases. The V end was cut by 6 bases, the J end by 2 bases, with 13 bases between. CDR3 size: 14 residues.

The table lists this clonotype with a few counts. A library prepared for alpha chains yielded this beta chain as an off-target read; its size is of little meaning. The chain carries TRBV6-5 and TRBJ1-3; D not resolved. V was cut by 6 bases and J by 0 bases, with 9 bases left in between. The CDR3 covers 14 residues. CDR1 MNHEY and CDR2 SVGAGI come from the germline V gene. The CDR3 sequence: CASSPEGSGNTIYF. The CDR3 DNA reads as TGTGCCAGCAGCCCAGAGGGCTCTGGAAACACCATATATTTT.

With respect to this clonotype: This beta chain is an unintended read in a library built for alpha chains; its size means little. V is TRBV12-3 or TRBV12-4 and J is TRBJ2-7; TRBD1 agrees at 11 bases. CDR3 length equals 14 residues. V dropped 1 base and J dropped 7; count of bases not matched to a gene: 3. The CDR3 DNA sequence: TGTGCCAGCAGTTTAGGGACAGGGGGCTCGGAGCAGTACTTC. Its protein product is CASSLGTGGSEQYF.

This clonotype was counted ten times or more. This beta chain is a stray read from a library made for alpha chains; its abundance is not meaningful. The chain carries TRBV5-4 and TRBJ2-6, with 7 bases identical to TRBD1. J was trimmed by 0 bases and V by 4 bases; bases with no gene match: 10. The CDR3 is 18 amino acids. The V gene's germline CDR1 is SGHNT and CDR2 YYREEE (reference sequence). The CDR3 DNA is TGTGCCAGCAGCCCTACCGGACAGGCGCACTCTGGGGCCAACGTCCTGACTTTC. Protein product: CASSPTGQAHSGANVLTF. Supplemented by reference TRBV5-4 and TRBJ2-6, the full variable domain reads ETGVTQSPTHLIKTRGQQVTLRCSSQSGHNTVSWYQQALGQGPQFIFQYYREEENGRGNFPPRFSGLQFPNYSSELNVNALELDDSALYLCASSPTGQAHSGANVLTFGAGSRLTVL.

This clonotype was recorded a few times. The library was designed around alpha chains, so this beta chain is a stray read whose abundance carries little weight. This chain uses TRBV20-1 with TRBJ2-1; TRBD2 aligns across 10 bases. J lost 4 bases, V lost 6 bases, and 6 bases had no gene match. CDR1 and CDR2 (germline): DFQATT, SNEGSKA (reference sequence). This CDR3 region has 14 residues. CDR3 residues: CSATTSGAYNEQFF. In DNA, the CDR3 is TGCAGTGCCACTACTAGCGGGGCTTACAATGAGCAGTTCTTC.

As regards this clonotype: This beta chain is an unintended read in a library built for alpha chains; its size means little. The chain's CDR3 is CSGTQDLSYTF. CDR3 DNA: TGCAGCGGAACACAGGACCTGAGCTACACCTTC. The chain carries TRBV29-1 and TRBJ1-2, with D perhaps TRBD1 (5 bases). This CDR3 has 11 amino acids. Between the trimmed V and J ends, which lost 7 bases and 9 bases, there was a span of 15 bases. Germline V gene sequence: CDR1 SQVTM, CDR2 ANQGSEA.

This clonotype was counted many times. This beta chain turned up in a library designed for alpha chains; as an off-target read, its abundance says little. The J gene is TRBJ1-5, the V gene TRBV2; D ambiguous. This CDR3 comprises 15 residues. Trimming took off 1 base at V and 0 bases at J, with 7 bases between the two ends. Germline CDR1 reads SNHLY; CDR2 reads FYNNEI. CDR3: CASSEGQYSNQPQHF. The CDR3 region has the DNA TGTGCCAGCAGTGAAGGGCAATATAGCAATCAGCCCCAGCATTTT.

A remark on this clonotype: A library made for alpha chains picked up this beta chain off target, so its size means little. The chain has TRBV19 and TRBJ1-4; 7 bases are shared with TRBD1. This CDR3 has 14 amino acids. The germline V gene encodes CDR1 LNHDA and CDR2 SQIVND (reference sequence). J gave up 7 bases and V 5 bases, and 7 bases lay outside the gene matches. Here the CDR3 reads CASSGYRGSEKLFF. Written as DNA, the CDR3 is TGTGCCAGTAGTGGGTACAGGGGTAGTGAAAAACTGTTTTTT.

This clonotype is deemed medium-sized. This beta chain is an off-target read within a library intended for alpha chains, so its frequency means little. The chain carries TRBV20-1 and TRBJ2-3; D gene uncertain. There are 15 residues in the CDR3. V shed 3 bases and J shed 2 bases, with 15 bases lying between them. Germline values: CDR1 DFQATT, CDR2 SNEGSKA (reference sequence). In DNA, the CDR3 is TGCAGTGCTAGTGGCCCCGGTGGCTTCACAGATACGCAGTATTTT. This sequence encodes CSASGPGGFTDTQYF.

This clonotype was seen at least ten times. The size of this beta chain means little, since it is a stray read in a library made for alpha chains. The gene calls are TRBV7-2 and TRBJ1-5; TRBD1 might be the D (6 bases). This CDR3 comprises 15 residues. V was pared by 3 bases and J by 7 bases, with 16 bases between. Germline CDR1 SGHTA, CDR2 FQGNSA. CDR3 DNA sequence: TGTGCCAGCAGCTTTGCGTGGGGGCCGGAACAGCCCCAGCATTTT. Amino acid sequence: CASSFAWGPEQPQHF.

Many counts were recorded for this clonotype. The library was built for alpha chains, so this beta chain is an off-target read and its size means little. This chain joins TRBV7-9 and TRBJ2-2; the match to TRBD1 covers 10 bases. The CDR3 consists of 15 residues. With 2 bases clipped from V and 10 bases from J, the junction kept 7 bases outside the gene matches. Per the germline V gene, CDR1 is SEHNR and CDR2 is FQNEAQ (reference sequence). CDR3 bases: TGTGCCAGCAGCTTATTGGGACAGGGGACGACGGAGCTGTTTTTT. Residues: CASSLLGQGTTELFF.

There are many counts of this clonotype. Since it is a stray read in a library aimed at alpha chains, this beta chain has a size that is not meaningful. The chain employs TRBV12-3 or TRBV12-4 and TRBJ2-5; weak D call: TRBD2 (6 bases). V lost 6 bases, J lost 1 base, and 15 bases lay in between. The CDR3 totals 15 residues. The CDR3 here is CASRFSAGSQETQYF. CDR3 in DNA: TGTGCCAGCAGATTCTCGGCGGGATCCCAAGAGACCCAGTACTTC.

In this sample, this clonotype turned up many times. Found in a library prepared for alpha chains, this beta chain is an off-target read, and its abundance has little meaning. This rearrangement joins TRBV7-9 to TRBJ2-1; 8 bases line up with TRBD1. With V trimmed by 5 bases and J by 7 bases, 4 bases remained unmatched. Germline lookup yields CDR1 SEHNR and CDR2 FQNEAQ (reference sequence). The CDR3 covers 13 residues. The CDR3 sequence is CASSRTGRNEQFF. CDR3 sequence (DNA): TGTGCCAGCAGCCGGACAGGGAGGAATGAGCAGTTCTTC.

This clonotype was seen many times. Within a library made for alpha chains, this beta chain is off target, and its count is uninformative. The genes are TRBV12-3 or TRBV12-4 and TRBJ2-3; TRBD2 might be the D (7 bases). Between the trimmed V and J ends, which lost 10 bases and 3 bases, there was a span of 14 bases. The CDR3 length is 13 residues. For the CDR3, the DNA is TGTGCCACCACGCGGGGGCGGACAGATACGCAGTATTTT. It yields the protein CATTRGRTDTQYF.

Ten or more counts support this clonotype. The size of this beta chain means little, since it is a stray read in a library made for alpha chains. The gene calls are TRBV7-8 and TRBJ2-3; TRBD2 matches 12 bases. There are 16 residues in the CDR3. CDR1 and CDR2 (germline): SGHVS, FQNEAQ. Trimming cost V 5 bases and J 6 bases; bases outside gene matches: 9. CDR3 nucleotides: TGTGCCAGCAGCGCTCTAGCGGGAGGGTCGCGGGATACGCAGTATTTT. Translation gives CASSALAGGSRDTQYF.

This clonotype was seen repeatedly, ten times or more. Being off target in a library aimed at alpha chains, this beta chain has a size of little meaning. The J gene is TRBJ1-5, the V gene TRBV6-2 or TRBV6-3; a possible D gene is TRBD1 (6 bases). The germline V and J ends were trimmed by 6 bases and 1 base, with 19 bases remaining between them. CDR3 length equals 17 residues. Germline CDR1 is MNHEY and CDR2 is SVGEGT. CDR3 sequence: CASRQGQRVVSNQPQHF. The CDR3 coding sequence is TGTGCCAGCAGACAGGGACAAAGAGTGGTAAGCAATCAGCCCCAGCATTTT.

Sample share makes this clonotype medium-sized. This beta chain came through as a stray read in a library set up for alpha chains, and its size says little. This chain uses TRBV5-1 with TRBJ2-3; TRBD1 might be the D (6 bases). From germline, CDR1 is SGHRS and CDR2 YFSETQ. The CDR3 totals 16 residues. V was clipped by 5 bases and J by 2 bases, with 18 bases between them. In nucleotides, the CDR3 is TGCGCCAGCAGTATGTGGGACAACCAACACACAGATACGCAGTATTTT. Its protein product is CASSMWDNQHTDTQYF.

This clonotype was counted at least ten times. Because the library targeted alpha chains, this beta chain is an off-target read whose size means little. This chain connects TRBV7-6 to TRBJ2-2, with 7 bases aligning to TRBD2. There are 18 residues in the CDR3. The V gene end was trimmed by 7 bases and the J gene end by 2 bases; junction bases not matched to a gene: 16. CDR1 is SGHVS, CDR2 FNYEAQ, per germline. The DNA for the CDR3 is TGTGCCAGCACCCTTTCCATGGGCCTAGCGGATAACACCGGGGAGCTGTTTTTT. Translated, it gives CASTLSMGLADNTGELFF.

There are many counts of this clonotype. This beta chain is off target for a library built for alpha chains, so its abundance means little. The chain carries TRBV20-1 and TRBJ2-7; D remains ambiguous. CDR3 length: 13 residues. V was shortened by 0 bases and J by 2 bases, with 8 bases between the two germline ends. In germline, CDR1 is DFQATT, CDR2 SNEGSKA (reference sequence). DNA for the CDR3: TGCAGTGCTAGAGAGAAGGGCCCCTACGAGCAGTACTTC. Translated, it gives CSAREKGPYEQYF.

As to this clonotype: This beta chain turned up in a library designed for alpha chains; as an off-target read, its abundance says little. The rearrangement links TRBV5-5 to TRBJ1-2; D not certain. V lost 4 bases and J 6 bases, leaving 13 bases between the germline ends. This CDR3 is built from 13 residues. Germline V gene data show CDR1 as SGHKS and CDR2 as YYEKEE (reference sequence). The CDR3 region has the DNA TGTGCCAGCAGCCCCCGCACGGAGGATGGCTACACCTTC. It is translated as CASSPRTEDGYTF.

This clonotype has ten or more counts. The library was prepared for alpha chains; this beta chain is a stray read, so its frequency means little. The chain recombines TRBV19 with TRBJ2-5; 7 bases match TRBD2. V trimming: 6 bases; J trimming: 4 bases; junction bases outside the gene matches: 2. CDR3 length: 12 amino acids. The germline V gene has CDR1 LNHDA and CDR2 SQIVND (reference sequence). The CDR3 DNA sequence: TGTGCCAGTAGATCTAGCGGAGAGACCCAGTACTTC. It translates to CASRSSGETQYF.